A single sample gave rise to the 27 T cell receptor beta chains below, sequenced in a study of beta chain features in type 1 diabetes (dated by TCRdb to 2016 to 2019). What the authors observed across the whole study: A moderate but significant shortening of TCRB CDR3 length was observed in type 1 diabetes patients in all four CD4+ subsets.

To prepare the library, the immunoSEQ multiplex PCR assay was applied. The entire isolated RNA was reverse transcribed using the High Capacity cDNA Reverse Transcription Kit, and thus expressed TCRB transcripts were sequenced. The immuneACCESS repertoire file appears here via TCRdb, limited to in-frame rearrangements. These files lack a portion of the clones; in checked studies, under half of the deficit traces to unresolved V genes, and the cause of the others is not known. This sample lists 680,000 or so clones; about an eighth were detected once. 0.022% of the sample goes to the ten largest clones. Their antigens remain unidentified. Sequenced input: naive CD4+ T cells from blood. The cell subset or site label, read with the paper, signifies: true naive CD4+ T cells. The receptors stem from a man between 18 and 35 years old with type 1 diabetes.

Concerning this clone itself: It is unclear where the CDR3 begins or ends on the DNA, so no DNA is shown, and the CDR3 is as TCRdb lists it. This chain joins TRBV28 and TRBJ2-3; the D call of TRBD1 is as the table states it, not checked on the DNA. Inclusive of both ends, the CDR3 amounts to 14 amino acids. CDR1 MDHEN and CDR2 SYDVKM come from the germline V gene. This CDR3 reads CASSSSTGRGTQYF.

The rearrangement uses TRBV15 and TRBJ1-2, with a possible D match to TRBD1 (5 bases). V lost 1 base, J lost 4 bases, and 13 bases lay in between. Germline V lookup: CDR1 LNHNV, CDR2 YYDKDF (reference sequence). This CDR3 region has 15 residues. The CDR3 protein is CATSRGAGWGYGYTF. The CDR3 coding sequence is TGTGCCACCAGCAGAGGGGCAGGGTGGGGCTATGGCTACACCTTC. Full variable domain (remainder filled in from reference TRBV15 and TRBJ1-2): DAMVIQNPRYQVTQFGKPVTLSCSQTLNHNVMYWYQQKSSQAPKLLFHYYDKDFNNEADTPDNFQSRRPNTSFCFLDIRSPGLGDTAMYLCATSRGAGWGYGYTFGSGTRLTVV.

J is TRBJ1-4 and V is TRBV6-6; unclear D gene. Germline CDR1 reads MNHNY; CDR2 reads SVGAGI (reference sequence). The V end lost 5 bases, the J end lost 6 bases, and 4 bases lay between the germline ends. The CDR3 is 11 amino acids. This CDR3 is CASSAYEKLFF. The CDR3 bases are TGTGCCAGCAGTGCATATGAAAAACTGTTTTTT.

This clone has just a few counts. The chain carries TRBV10-3 and TRBJ2-7, with TRBD1 matching 9 bases. The CDR3 is made up of 14 amino acids. CDR1 and CDR2 (germline): ENHRY, SYGVKD. The V and J ends lost 5 bases and 5 bases, in that order; junction bases with no gene match: 7. CDR3 residues: CAISNGGQGHEQYF. The CDR3 nucleotides read TGTGCCATCAGTAATGGGGGACAGGGCCACGAGCAGTACTTC.

This clone was seen more than once but under ten times. Distinct nucleotide sequences in the sample also encode this CDR3. CDR3 sequence (DNA): TGTGCCAGCAGTGAAGACAGGGGAACTTACAATGAGCAGTTCTTC. Its translation is CASSEDRGTYNEQFF. The chain carries TRBV2 and TRBJ2-1, with 7 bases aligning to TRBD1. The CDR3 has 15 residues. Germline-derived CDR1 and CDR2 are SNHLY and FYNNEI. V shed 1 base and J 4 bases; nucleotides not matched to a gene: 4. The full variable domain, rest sourced from reference TRBV2 and TRBJ2-1, is EPEVTQTPSHQVTQMGQEVILRCVPISNHLYFYWYRQILGQKVEFLVSFYNNEISEKSEIFDDQFSVERPDGSNFTLKIRSTKLEDSAMYFCASSEDRGTYNEQFFGPGTRLTVL.

This clone was seen only a few times. Other DNA sequences in the sample encode the same CDR3. The V and J genes are TRBV28 and TRBJ2-3, with 7 positions matching TRBD1. The CDR3 runs 15 residues. The ends lost 2 bases at V and 0 bases at J; junction bases unmatched: 2. Germline assignment: CDR1 MDHEN and CDR2 SYDVKM. The CDR3 reads CASSLRQGSTDTQYF. Written as DNA, the CDR3 is TGTGCCAGCAGTTTACGACAGGGTAGCACAGATACGCAGTATTTT.

This clone was counted between two and nine times. The chain has TRBV14 and TRBJ2-1; D gene unclear. This CDR3 is built from 14 residues. The V gene's germline CDR1 is SGHDN and CDR2 FVKESK. The V end lost 1 base, the J end lost 13 bases, and 17 bases lay between the germline ends. The CDR3 sequence is CASSQVLAASRQFF. As DNA, the CDR3 is TGTGCCAGCAGCCAAGTTCTCGCAGCCTCTCGTCAGTTCTTC.

This clone was counted between two and nine times. The rearrangement uses TRBV14 and TRBJ1-2; D perhaps matches TRBD1 (6 bases). Trimming removed 0 bases from V and 5 bases from J, with 16 bases in between. The CDR3 consists of 16 residues. Germline V gene data show CDR1 as SGHDN and CDR2 as FVKESK. CDR3 residues: CASSQEGARSRYGYTF. The CDR3 nucleotides read TGTGCCAGCAGCCAAGAGGGGGCCAGGTCACGGTATGGCTACACCTTC.

V usage is TRBV5-6 and J usage is TRBJ2-5; 11 nucleotides line up with TRBD2. From germline, CDR1 is SGHDT and CDR2 YYEEEE. The length of the CDR3 is 17 residues. J lost 4 bases, V lost 4 bases, and 12 bases had no gene match. The CDR3 sequence is CASSLLLAGDRLETQYF. The CDR3 DNA sequence: TGTGCCAGCAGCCTGTTACTAGCGGGGGATCGCCTAGAGACCCAGTACTTC.

CDR3 region: CASSARGRPLNTEAFF. CDR3 DNA sequence: TGTGCCAGCAGCGCCAGGGGGCGACCCCTGAACACTGAAGCTTTCTTT. The genes are TRBV2 and TRBJ1-1; 8 positions match TRBD1. V lost 6 bases and J lost 0; bases outside the gene matches: 9. The CDR3 is 16 amino acids. The V gene's germline CDR1 is SNHLY and CDR2 FYNNEI.

The chain has TRBV7-9 and TRBJ2-1; D possibly corresponds to TRBD1 (5 bases). This CDR3 has 13 residues. The germline V and J ends were trimmed by 2 bases and 10 bases, with 12 bases remaining between them. Germline V gene data show CDR1 as SEHNR and CDR2 as FQNEAQ (reference sequence). The CDR3 nucleotides read TGTGCCAGCAGCTTATCGACAGTCACCGAGCAGTTCTTC. Translating it yields CASSLSTVTEQFF. The full variable domain, in which reference TRBV7-9 and TRBJ2-1 provide the parts outside the CDR3, is DTGVSQNPRHKITKRGQNVTFRCDPISEHNRLYWYRQTLGQGPEFLTYFQNEAQLEKSRLLSDRFSAERPKGSFSTLEIQRTEQGDSAMYLCASSLSTVTEQFFGPGTRLTVL.

The chain is built from TRBV7-9 and TRBJ1-1; D unresolved. There are 14 residues in the CDR3. Germline CDR1 SEHNR, CDR2 FQNEAQ (reference sequence). Trimming stripped 1 base from V and 0 bases from J, with 6 bases between. The CDR3 nucleotides read TGTGCCAGCAGCTTAGAACTCCTGAACACTGAAGCTTTCTTT. It yields the protein CASSLELLNTEAFF.

This clone was observed a few times. The chain couples TRBV5-1 to TRBJ2-5, with D hard to call. V was cut by 5 bases and J by 5 bases, with 13 bases left in between. The CDR3 length is 13 residues. Germline assignment: CDR1 SGHRS and CDR2 YFSETQ. CDR3 region: CASSIGRFETQYF. The CDR3 nucleotides read TGCGCCAGCAGTATAGGACGGTTCGAGACCCAGTACTTC.

The gene calls are TRBV28 and TRBJ2-5, with 12 bases aligning to TRBD2. J lost 2 bases, V lost 6 bases, and 7 bases had no gene match. Germline V gives CDR1 MDHEN, CDR2 SYDVKM. The CDR3 is made up of 16 amino acids. The CDR3 spells CASSPRLAGVQETQYF. CDR3 coding DNA: TGTGCCAGCAGCCCCCGACTAGCGGGGGTACAAGAGACCCAGTACTTC.

The genes are TRBV4-2 and TRBJ2-7; 10 nucleotides match TRBD1. Germline V gene lookup returns CDR1 LGHNA and CDR2 YNFKEQ. The CDR3 length is 18 residues. After removal of 1 base from V and 3 bases from J, the junction contained 12 bases not matched to a gene. CDR3 DNA sequence: TGTGCCAGCAGCCAAGGTCGACAGGGGGCAACAATTTTCTACGAGCAGTACTTC. Translating it yields CASSQGRQGATIFYEQYF.

The chain recombines TRBV25-1 with TRBJ2-3; TRBD2 matches 7 bases. Trimming cost V 2 bases and J 5 bases; bases outside gene matches: 4. The V gene's germline CDR1 is MGHDK and CDR2 SYGVNS. CDR3 length equals 14 residues. This CDR3 is CASSELADLDTQYF. The CDR3 DNA reads TGTGCCAGCAGTGAACTAGCGGACTTAGATACGCAGTATTTT.

This sequence joins TRBV7-9 and TRBJ2-2; TRBD2 aligns across 7 bases. This CDR3 comprises 15 residues. Germline CDR1 SEHNR, CDR2 FQNEAQ (reference sequence). The J segment lost 5 bases and the V segment lost 5 bases, leaving 8 bases of the junction unmatched. The CDR3 DNA reads as TGTGCCAGCAGCACATCGTGGGAGGGAACCGGGGAGCTGTTTTTT. This codes for CASSTSWEGTGELFF.

This clone was recorded a few times. This same CDR3 is encoded by further DNA sequences in the sample. V gene TRBV2 combines with J gene TRBJ1-1; no definite D call. Germline V gene data show CDR1 as SNHLY and CDR2 as FYNNEI. This CDR3 comprises 14 residues. V gave up 5 bases and J gave up 2 bases, with 12 bases separating them. The chain's CDR3 is CASSSTGSNTEAFF. The CDR3 DNA reads TGTGCCAGCAGTTCCACCGGGTCCAACACTGAAGCTTTCTTT.

The chain has TRBV18 and TRBJ2-7; no clear D. This CDR3 spans 14 amino acids. V dropped 3 bases and J dropped 0 bases, with 9 bases sitting between them. CDR1 and CDR2 (germline): KGHSH, LQKENI. The CDR3 nucleotides read TGTGCCAGCTCACCGCCGACATTCTCCTACGAGCAGTACTTC. It specifies CASSPPTFSYEQYF.

This clone turned up a few times. Distinct nucleotide sequences in the sample also encode this CDR3. V and J are TRBV6-5 and TRBJ1-1; D remains unclear. Trimming stripped 2 bases from V and 3 bases from J, with 4 bases between. The CDR3 has 12 residues. Germline loops: CDR1 MNHEY, CDR2 SVGAGI. The CDR3 DNA is TGTGCCAGCAGTTACAGGGACACTGAAGCTTTCTTT. This encodes CASSYRDTEAFF.

This clone was seen a handful of times. This rearrangement joins TRBV13 to TRBJ2-5; perhaps TRBD1 as D (5 bases). The end of the DNA is better explained by TRBJ2-7, so the J call may be wrong. CDR1 PRHDT and CDR2 FYEKMQ come from the germline V gene (reference sequence). This CDR3 contains 15 residues. As DNA, the CDR3 is TGTGCCAGCAGCTTAGGCAGGGCATCCACCTACGAGCAGTACTTC. This translates into CASSLGRASTYEQYF.

This clone was observed a few times. The chain carries TRBV2 and TRBJ2-5, with 7 nucleotides matching TRBD2. The V and J ends lost 6 bases and 3 bases, in that order; junction bases with no gene match: 4. In germline, CDR1 is SNHLY, CDR2 FYNNEI. This CDR3 contains 13 residues. The CDR3 DNA reads as TGTGCCAGCAGAGCTAGCGGTAAAGAGACCCAGTACTTC. This encodes CASRASGKETQYF.

The rearrangement joins TRBV19 to TRBJ1-5; D is ambiguous. Deletions cut 8 bases from V and 4 bases from J, with 21 bases between. CDR3 size: 16 residues. Germline CDR1 and CDR2: LNHDA and SQIVND (reference sequence). The CDR3 region is CASHGPSTHYNQPQHF. CDR3 in DNA: TGTGCCAGTCACGGCCCCTCGACACATTATAATCAGCCCCAGCATTTT.

This clone occurred a few times. The chain couples TRBV15 to TRBJ2-7; 14 nucleotides match TRBD2. This CDR3 contains 17 residues. Germline CDR1 and CDR2: LNHNV and YYDKDF (reference sequence). V lost 5 bases, J lost 1 base, and 7 bases stayed unmatched. DNA for the CDR3: TGTGCCACCAGCCGCCGACTAGCGGGGGGGATATCCTACGAGCAGTACTTC. Protein: CATSRRLAGGISYEQYF.

This clone has only a few counts. The chain recombines TRBV4-1 with TRBJ2-1; TRBD2 agrees at 11 bases. The CDR3 runs to 19 residues. In germline, CDR1 is MGHRA, CDR2 YSYEKL. V shed 4 bases, J shed 0 bases, and the junction held 11 bases outside the gene matches. The CDR3 loop reads CASSLPTSGELSSYNEQFF. CDR3 bases: TGCGCCAGCAGCCTTCCGACTAGCGGGGAATTAAGCTCCTACAATGAGCAGTTCTTC.

The chain joins TRBV25-1 to TRBJ1-1; the D gene is possibly TRBD1 (5 bases). The germline gives CDR1 MGHDK, CDR2 SYGVNS. Trimming shortened V by 4 bases and J by 6 bases, and 15 bases separated the two germline ends. This CDR3 contains 14 residues. The CDR3 reads CASSASGERAEAFF. The CDR3 region has the DNA TGTGCCAGCAGTGCCTCGGGGGAACGGGCTGAAGCTTTCTTT.

The chain links TRBV6-4 to TRBJ1-2; D unresolved. The CDR3 loop spans 13 amino acids. With 1 base removed from V and 8 bases from J, the gap between germline ends came to 11 bases. Germline V gives CDR1 MRHNA, CDR2 SNTAGT. CDR3 sequence reads: CASSDYPAWGYTF. The CDR3 nucleotides read TGTGCCAGCAGTGACTATCCGGCATGGGGCTACACCTTC.